The 23 T cell receptor beta chains below all came from one sample that was sequenced in a study of T cell responses to AZD1222 COVID-19 vaccine. Some clones are missing from TCRdb's copy, which holds only in-frame ones; the method was immunoSEQ multiplex PCR. Here the sample spans some 110,000 clones, about 90% being singletons. Sequencing was performed on peripheral blood, taken on day 0 of AZD1222 vaccination. These receptor sequences come from an adult in good health.

The chain has TRBV5-1 and TRBJ2-1; D uncertain. The CDR3 contains 16 residues. The germline V gene encodes CDR1 SGHRS and CDR2 YFSETQ. The V end lost 4 bases, the J end lost 0 bases, and 14 bases lay between the germline ends. As DNA, the CDR3 is TGCGCCAGCAGCGGGCGTCTAAGGAGCTCCTACAATGAGCAGTTCTTC. It specifies CASSGRLRSSYNEQFF.

The chain combines TRBV7-9 with TRBJ1-2; no firm D call. Trimming shortened V by 3 bases and J by 4 bases, and 15 bases separated the two germline ends. CDR1 and CDR2 from the germline V gene are SEHNR and FQNEAQ (reference sequence). CDR3 size: 15 residues. CDR3 region: CASSLFSGVGYGYTF. DNA of the CDR3: TGTGCCAGCAGCTTGTTCTCGGGAGTCGGCTATGGCTACACCTTC.

This rearrangement joins TRBV12-3 or TRBV12-4 to TRBJ1-4; 7 bases agree with TRBD1. The trim removed 6 bases at V and 4 bases at J, leaving 2 bases unmatched. CDR3 length: 13 residues. The CDR3: CASRGQLNEKLFF. The DNA for the CDR3 is TGTGCCAGCAGGGGACAGCTTAATGAAAAACTGTTTTTT.

The chain joins TRBV5-5 to TRBJ2-1; 7 nucleotides agree with TRBD2. V trimming: 4 bases; J trimming: 1 base; junction bases outside the gene matches: 11. Germline values: CDR1 SGHKS, CDR2 YYEKEE (reference sequence). The CDR3 runs to 17 residues. DNA for the CDR3: TGTGCCAGCAGCCTACTAGCGCACTTAGGTTCCTACAATGAGCAGTTCTTC. It translates to CASSLLAHLGSYNEQFF. The full variable domain, rest sourced from reference TRBV5-5 and TRBJ2-1, is DAGVTQSPTHLIKTRGQQVTLRCSPISGHKSVSWYQQVLGQGPQFIFQYYEKEERGRGNFPDRFSARQFPNYSSELNVNALLLGDSALYLCASSLLAHLGSYNEQFFGPGTRLTVL.

The chain has TRBV18 and TRBJ1-1, with TRBD1 matching 7 bases. The CDR3 has 12 residues. With 6 bases clipped from V and 7 bases from J, the junction kept 5 bases outside the gene matches. Germline CDR1 KGHSH, CDR2 LQKENI. The CDR3 is CASSLDRVEAFF. DNA for the CDR3: TGTGCCAGCTCCCTAGACAGGGTTGAAGCTTTCTTT.

The DNA of the CDR3 is TGTGCCTGGGTCCCAGGGGGCAATGAGCAGTTCTTC. Protein sequence: CAWVPGGNEQFF. The rearrangement joins TRBV30 to TRBJ2-1; 7 bases are shared with TRBD1. Germline trimming cut 5 bases from V and 6 bases from J; bases unmatched to any gene: 4. There are 12 residues in the CDR3. The germline V gene has CDR1 GTSNPN and CDR2 SVGIG (reference sequence).

This clone appeared a single time. This sequence joins TRBV11-3 and TRBJ1-3; D may be TRBD1 (5 bases). This CDR3 has 15 residues. The V end was cut by 2 bases, the J end by 0 bases, with 8 bases between. Germline CDR1 is SGHNT and CDR2 is YENEEA. Written as DNA, the CDR3 is TGTGCCAGCAGCTTACAGGGAAACTCTGGAAACACCATATATTTT. Its protein is CASSLQGNSGNTIYF.

The rearrangement links TRBV18 to TRBJ2-3; 10 nucleotides align to TRBD1. The CDR3 contains 17 residues. V gave up 0 bases and J gave up 0 bases; unmatched junction bases: 3. From germline, CDR1 is KGHSH and CDR2 LQKENI. The CDR3 DNA follows: TGTGCCAGCTCACCACCGGGACAGGGGCGTAGCACAGATACGCAGTATTTT. This sequence encodes CASSPPGQGRSTDTQYF. Complete variable domain (other parts from reference TRBV18 and TRBJ2-3): NAGVMQNPRHLVRRRGQEARLRCSPMKGHSHVYWYRQLPEEGLKFMVYLQKENIIDESGMPKERFSAEFPKEGPSILRIQQVVRGDSAAYFCASSPPGQGRSTDTQYFGPGTRLTVL.

In DNA form, the CDR3 reads TGTGCCAGCAGCCCTAACCAGGGGTGGGTCTCCTACAATGAGCAGTTCTTC. This codes for CASSPNQGWVSYNEQFF. This chain uses TRBV5-4 with TRBJ2-1; perhaps TRBD1 as D (6 bases). The length of the CDR3 is 17 residues. Trimming cost V 4 bases and J 0 bases, with 17 bases left between them. The germline V gene encodes CDR1 SGHNT and CDR2 YYREEE (reference sequence).

The rearrangement uses TRBV6-5 and TRBJ1-6, with TRBD1 as a possible D gene (5 bases). V was shortened by 0 bases and J by 11 bases, with 11 bases between the two germline ends. The CDR3 covers 14 residues. The germline V gene encodes CDR1 MNHEY and CDR2 SVGAGI. The CDR3 DNA sequence: TGTGCCAGCAGTTACTCAGGGGCGCAGACACCCCTCCACTTT. Translation gives CASSYSGAQTPLHF.

This clone showed up just once. The chain has TRBV11-2 and TRBJ2-1; 10 nucleotides agree with TRBD2. Germline values: CDR1 SGHAT, CDR2 FQNNGV. This CDR3 is built from 15 residues. The V gene end was trimmed by 4 bases and the J gene end by 6 bases; junction bases not matched to a gene: 6. The CDR3 DNA is TGTGCCAGCAGCTCCCTAGCGGGAGCTATCAATGAGCAGTTCTTC. Residues: CASSSLAGAINEQFF.

J is TRBJ1-6 and V is TRBV28; the D is unclear. CDR3 length: 14 residues. Per germline, CDR1 MDHEN and CDR2 SYDVKM. The V end was cut by 7 bases, the J end by 2 bases, with 9 bases between. CDR3 amino acids: CASTLNPYNSPLHF. DNA for the CDR3: TGTGCCAGCACCCTTAACCCCTATAATTCACCCCTCCACTTT.

The chain recombines TRBV6-5 with TRBJ1-5, with 9 bases identical to TRBD1. This CDR3 comprises 14 residues. The V gene's germline CDR1 is MNHEY and CDR2 SVGAGI. V shed 8 bases, J shed 5 bases, and the junction held 7 bases outside the gene matches. In DNA form, the CDR3 reads TGTGCCAGCCGTACCACAGGGGGCGATCAGCCCCAGCATTTT. It specifies CASRTTGGDQPQHF.

The gene calls are TRBV11-3 and TRBJ2-1; D not certain. V was clipped by 3 bases and J by 4 bases, with 13 bases between them. The CDR3 sequence is 15 residues long. Germline V CDR1 and CDR2: SGHNT, YENEEA. CDR3 loop: CASSFRPDIYNEQFF. In nucleotides, the CDR3 is TGTGCCAGCAGCTTTAGGCCCGATATTTACAATGAGCAGTTCTTC.

The V call is TRBV9, the J call TRBJ2-2; D uncertain. The germline gives CDR1 SGDLS, CDR2 YYNGEE. The CDR3 is 13 residues long. V dropped 4 bases and J dropped 0 bases, with 4 bases sitting between them. CDR3 nucleotides: TGTGCCAGCAGCAGTCCGAACACCGGGGAGCTGTTTTTT. Its translation is CASSSPNTGELFF.

The chain joins TRBV4-1 to TRBJ2-3; D is tentatively TRBD1 or TRBD2 (6 bases each). V lost 4 bases and J 6 bases, leaving 17 bases between the germline ends. Looked up from germline, CDR1 is MGHRA and CDR2 is YSYEKL. This CDR3 has 15 amino acids. The CDR3 loop is CASSPLKGGVDTQYF. CDR3 nucleotides: TGCGCCAGCAGCCCCCTGAAGGGGGGTGTTGATACGCAGTATTTT.

The chain uses TRBV11-3 and TRBJ1-1; 8 bases match TRBD1. The trim removed 3 bases at V and 4 bases at J, leaving 4 bases unmatched. The CDR3 has 14 amino acids. Germline V gene sequence: CDR1 SGHNT, CDR2 YENEEA. As DNA, the CDR3 is TGTGCCAGCAGCTTCATAGACAGGGGCACTGAAGCTTTCTTT. The encoded protein is CASSFIDRGTEAFF.

The chain recombines TRBV15 with TRBJ2-3; TRBD1 agrees at 8 bases. The junction had 10 bases not matched to a gene; V was cut back by 3 bases and J by 2 bases. The CDR3 length is 17 residues. From germline, CDR1 is LNHNV and CDR2 YYDKDF (reference sequence). CDR3 bases: TGTGCCACCAGCAGCATCCCGGACAGGGAGTACACAGATACGCAGTATTTT. Amino acid sequence: CATSSIPDREYTDTQYF.

As concerns this clone: One end of the junction varies from germline; a read error may be responsible. The chain joins TRBV7-9 to TRBJ1-2; TRBD1 might be the D (5 bases). The CDR3 sequence is 12 residues long. In germline, CDR1 is SEHNR, CDR2 FQNEAQ (reference sequence). The CDR3 coding sequence is TGTGCCAGCAGCTTAGCCCGACGGGCGGGGGACTTC. Amino acid sequence: CASSLARRAGDF.

V gene TRBV27 combines with J gene TRBJ1-5; 8 bases align to TRBD1. Germline CDR1 MNHEY, CDR2 SMNVEV (reference sequence). CDR3 length: 16 residues. V shed 8 bases and J 3 bases; nucleotides not matched to a gene: 12. This chain's CDR3 is CASRQTGGVDNQPQHF. The CDR3, as DNA: TGTGCCAGCCGTCAAACAGGGGGGGTGGACAATCAGCCCCAGCATTTT.

V usage is TRBV19 and J usage is TRBJ1-5; D is undetermined. Deletions cut 4 bases from V and 7 bases from J, with 11 bases between. There are 13 residues in the CDR3. CDR1 and CDR2 (germline): LNHDA, SQIVND (reference sequence). CDR3 residues: CASSTGLHQPQHF. The CDR3 coding sequence is TGTGCCAGTAGTACGGGGTTACACCAGCCCCAGCATTTT.

This clone turned up a few times. The rearrangement uses TRBV5-1 and TRBJ2-2, with a tentative D call TRBD1 (5 bases). The CDR3 sequence is 16 residues long. The V and J ends lost 3 bases and 0 bases respectively, with 12 bases between them. Germline V gives CDR1 SGHRS, CDR2 YFSETQ. CDR3 DNA: TGCGCCAGCAGCTCGGGCACAGGCGCGAACACCGGGGAGCTGTTTTTT. This encodes CASSSGTGANTGELFF.

The chain employs TRBV30 and TRBJ1-3, with 9 bases identical to TRBD1. From germline, CDR1 is GTSNPN and CDR2 SVGIG (reference sequence). Trimming took 0 bases from V and 4 from J; bases not matched to a gene: 4. The CDR3 spans 15 residues. CDR3 nucleotide sequence: TGTGCCTGGAGTGTTTTCGGGACAGGGGGAAACACCATATATTTT. It codes for CAWSVFGTGGNTIYF. Drawing the rest from reference TRBV30 and TRBJ1-3, the complete variable domain is SQTIHQWPATLVQPVGSPLSLECTVEGTSNPNLYWYRQAAGRGLQLLFYSVGIGQISSEVPQNLSASRPQDRQFILSSKKLLLSDSGFYLCAWSVFGTGGNTIYFGEGSWLTVV.